These 27 T cell receptor beta chains originate from one sample sequenced in a study of a mutant IDH1 vaccine in newly diagnosed glioma (dated by TCRdb to about 2021). Preparation of the library involved the immunoSEQ multiplex PCR assay. The table comes from immuneACCESS by way of TCRdb, which keeps in-frame sequences with V and J called. Part of the clones is missing from these tables; in studies checked, under half for an unresolved V gene and the rest for unknown reasons. The sample table contains 25,000 to 35,000 clones; only one count was recorded for around 87% of them. Over 2.5% of the sample is held by the ten biggest clonotypes. These receptors lack a known antigen. The meaning of the sample's time point label: week 23, last vaccination. Each vaccine dose, consisting of 300 ug of a 20-mer mutant IDH1 peptide in Montanide, was administered subcutaneously with topical imiquimod. The source was PBMCs, collected from a glioma patient whose treatment included an IDH1 peptide vaccine. The receptor source for this set is a man between 35 and 55 years old with glioma.

The chain employs TRBV29-1 and TRBJ1-5; no definite D call. The CDR3 covers 13 residues. Per the germline V gene, CDR1 is SQVTM and CDR2 is ANQGSEA. V gave up 4 bases and J gave up 0 bases, with 7 bases separating them. CDR3 DNA sequence: TGCAGCGTTGCCCTTGATAGCAATCAGCCCCAGCATTTT. The encoded protein is CSVALDSNQPQHF.

V gene TRBV6-5 combines with J gene TRBJ2-5; possibly TRBD2 for D (6 bases). The CDR3 sequence is 13 residues long. Germline CDR1 is MNHEY and CDR2 is SVGAGI. Trimming removed 2 bases from V and 4 bases from J, with 8 bases in between. The CDR3 reads CASSYVGGETQYF. Written as DNA, the CDR3 is TGTGCCAGCAGTTACGTCGGGGGAGAGACCCAGTACTTC.

This clone was counted a few times. V is TRBV5-1 and J is TRBJ2-2; D is tentatively TRBD1 or TRBD2 (5 bases each). The CDR3 is 16 residues long. Germline CDR1 reads SGHRS; CDR2 reads YFSETQ. V shed 1 base and J shed 0 bases, with 10 bases lying between them. The CDR3 nucleotides are TGCGCCAGCAGCTTGAATCTGGGGGCGAACACCGGGGAGCTGTTTTTT. Encoded protein: CASSLNLGANTGELFF.

CDR3 amino acids: CASTHTGAGTNQPQHF. For the CDR3, the DNA is TGTGCCAGTACCCATACGGGTGCGGGGACGAATCAGCCCCAGCATTTT. V gene TRBV19 combines with J gene TRBJ1-5; D may be TRBD1 (5 bases). The CDR3 is 16 residues long. Germline lookup yields CDR1 LNHDA and CDR2 SQIVND (reference sequence). The V and J ends lost 7 bases and 4 bases respectively, with 20 bases between them.

CDR3 DNA sequence: TGTGCCAGTAGTATAGCACAAAAGGCTGGAAACACCATATATTTT. Amino acid sequence: CASSIAQKAGNTIYF. V is TRBV19 and J is TRBJ1-3; D is undetermined. V shed 1 base and J shed 2 bases, with 9 bases lying between them. Germline assignment: CDR1 LNHDA and CDR2 SQIVND (reference sequence). This CDR3 is built from 15 residues.

This chain connects TRBV4-3 to TRBJ2-6; D is possibly TRBD1 (6 bases). V lost 0 bases and J 2 bases, leaving 8 bases between the germline ends. The germline gives CDR1 LGHNA, CDR2 YSLEER. The length of the CDR3 is 16 residues. The CDR3 bases are TGCGCCAGCAGCCAAGATGGGGGCGCTGGGGCCAACGTCCTGACTTTC. Translation gives CASSQDGGAGANVLTF.

This clone was observed a few times. J is TRBJ1-1 and V is TRBV29-1; D is perhaps TRBD1 (5 bases). Germline-derived CDR1 and CDR2 are SQVTM and ANQGSEA. V lost 7 bases and J 4 bases, leaving 19 bases between the germline ends. The CDR3 sequence is 14 residues long. The CDR3 sequence is CSGVYQGEGTEAFF. DNA for the CDR3: TGCAGCGGGGTGTACCAGGGCGAGGGCACTGAAGCTTTCTTT.

The rearrangement links TRBV28 to TRBJ2-1; D gene uncertain. This CDR3 contains 17 residues. The V end lost 3 bases, the J end lost 0 bases, and 15 bases lay between the germline ends. The V gene's germline CDR1 is MDHEN and CDR2 SYDVKM. DNA for the CDR3: TGTGCCAGCAGTTTGTCCAAAGACCCAAGCTCCTACAATGAGCAGTTCTTC. Its translation: CASSLSKDPSSYNEQFF.

The chain joins TRBV6-5 to TRBJ2-7; D uncertain. Between the trimmed V and J ends, which lost 0 bases and 0 bases, there was a span of 12 bases. Germline-derived CDR1 and CDR2 are MNHEY and SVGAGI. The CDR3 totals 16 residues. The CDR3 DNA reads as TGTGCCAGCAGTTACTCGAATCAATGGGACTCCTACGAGCAGTACGTC. It is translated as CASSYSNQWDSYEQYV.

The V gene is TRBV5-1, the J gene TRBJ2-2; the D gene is possibly TRBD2 (6 bases). The CDR3 totals 15 residues. The V gene lost 4 bases and the J gene lost 0 bases, with 10 bases spanning the gap. Per the germline V gene, CDR1 is SGHRS and CDR2 is YFSETQ. CDR3 sequence (DNA): TGCGCCAGCAGCGGGGACTCACCGAACACCGGGGAGCTGTTTTTT. This gives the protein CASSGDSPNTGELFF.

The rearrangement joins TRBV28 to TRBJ1-2; 7 bases are shared with TRBD1. CDR1 and CDR2 from the germline V gene are MDHEN and SYDVKM. V lost 7 bases, J lost 3 bases, and 5 bases stayed unmatched. CDR3 length: 13 amino acids. The CDR3: CASTPGTDYGYTF. The CDR3, as DNA: TGTGCCAGCACTCCCGGGACAGACTATGGCTACACCTTC.

This clone has a handful of counts. The chain combines TRBV2 with TRBJ1-4; D unresolved. Germline values: CDR1 SNHLY, CDR2 FYNNEI. The length of the CDR3 is 15 residues. V lost 2 bases, J lost 0 bases, and 7 bases lay in between. CDR3 sequence (DNA): TGTGCCAGCAGTGAAAACAGACCAACTAATGAAAAACTGTTTTTT. It specifies CASSENRPTNEKLFF.

The chain uses TRBV6-5 and TRBJ1-1; the D is unclear. The V end was cut by 2 bases, the J end by 6 bases, with 10 bases between. The CDR3 loop spans 13 amino acids. Germline assignment: CDR1 MNHEY and CDR2 SVGAGI. As DNA, the CDR3 is TGTGCCAGCAGTTACCGGCGCGAAGCTGAAGCTTTCTTT. It is translated as CASSYRREAEAFF.

This clone showed up just a few times. This chain connects TRBV28 to TRBJ2-2; D is uncertain. V gave up 5 bases and J gave up 4 bases, with 11 bases separating them. CDR1 and CDR2 (germline): MDHEN, SYDVKM. CDR3 length: 14 amino acids. The CDR3 DNA reads TGTGCCAGCAGTCCCACCCGTCCCACCGGGGAGCTGTTTTTT. It yields the protein CASSPTRPTGELFF.

This chain links TRBV4-1 with TRBJ2-2, with D possibly being TRBD1 (5 bases). Germline V gives CDR1 MGHRA, CDR2 YSYEKL. V was shortened by 0 bases and J by 4 bases, with 15 bases between the two germline ends. This CDR3 contains 17 residues. The chain's CDR3 is CASSQDWAGILTGELFF. CDR3 nucleotides: TGCGCCAGCAGCCAAGATTGGGCAGGGATCCTCACCGGGGAGCTGTTTTTT.

The rearrangement uses TRBV5-1 and TRBJ2-6; D remains ambiguous. The CDR3 has 16 residues. Trimming took off 0 bases at V and 4 bases at J, with 11 bases between the two ends. The germline V gene has CDR1 SGHRS and CDR2 YFSETQ. The CDR3 here is CASSLVGNSGANVLTF. The CDR3 DNA reads as TGCGCCAGCAGCTTGGTGGGGAATTCCGGGGCCAACGTCCTGACTTTC.

The J gene is TRBJ1-4, the V gene TRBV15, with D tentatively TRBD1 (6 bases). The CDR3 extends over 13 amino acids. CDR1 LNHNV and CDR2 YYDKDF come from the germline V gene (reference sequence). V lost 3 bases, J lost 7 bases, and 9 bases lay in between. The CDR3 DNA reads TGTGCCACCAGCAGGAACAGGGCTGAAAAACTGTTTTTT. As protein: CATSRNRAEKLFF.

The chain employs TRBV10-2 and TRBJ2-1, with 10 bases that match TRBD2. After removal of 3 bases from V and 5 bases from J, the junction contained 10 bases not matched to a gene. CDR1 is WSHSY and CDR2 is SAAADI in the germline V gene. The CDR3 runs to 17 residues. CDR3 nucleotides: TGCGCCAGCAGTGATACTAGCGGGGCTACAATCCACAATGAGCAGTTCTTC. Translated, it gives CASSDTSGATIHNEQFF.

V usage is TRBV6-1 and J usage is TRBJ2-1; 7 positions match TRBD2. V was clipped by 4 bases and J by 0 bases; unmatched bases: 9. Germline V gene lookup returns CDR1 MNHNS and CDR2 SASEGT. This CDR3 has 17 amino acids. The CDR3 is CASSVFGAGSSYNEQFF. For the CDR3, the DNA is TGTGCCAGCAGTGTTTTCGGAGCGGGGAGCTCCTACAATGAGCAGTTCTTC.

The chain recombines TRBV27 with TRBJ2-7; 12 bases align to TRBD1. V was pared by 3 bases and J by 4 bases, with 7 bases of the junction left unmatched. The CDR3 sequence is 16 residues long. The germline CDR1 and CDR2 sequences are MNHEY and SMNVEV (reference sequence). CDR3 DNA: TGTGCCAGCAGTTTTATTAAGGGACAGGGGGCATACGAGCAGTACTTC. It codes for CASSFIKGQGAYEQYF.

The chain carries TRBV5-1 and TRBJ2-2, with 7 bases aligning to TRBD1. The length of the CDR3 is 14 residues. V lost 0 bases, J lost 6 bases, and 2 bases stayed unmatched. Germline V gene sequence: CDR1 SGHRS, CDR2 YFSETQ. The CDR3: CASSLGQGAGELFF. The CDR3 coding sequence is TGCGCCAGCAGCTTGGGACAGGGCGCCGGGGAGCTGTTTTTT. Filled out from reference TRBV5-1 and TRBJ2-2, the complete variable domain reads KAGVTQTPRYLIKTRGQQVTLSCSPISGHRSVSWYQQTPGQGLQFLFEYFSETQRNKGNFPGRFSGRQFSNSRSEMNVSTLELGDSALYLCASSLGQGAGELFFGEGSRLTVL.

The V call is TRBV2, the J call TRBJ2-3; 8 bases line up with TRBD2. J lost 3 bases, V lost 3 bases, and 8 bases had no gene match. Germline V gives CDR1 SNHLY, CDR2 FYNNEI. The CDR3 is 16 residues long. CDR3 protein: CASSDPRLAQTDTQYF. The CDR3 nucleotides are TGTGCCAGCAGTGATCCGAGACTAGCGCAAACAGATACGCAGTATTTT. Full variable domain (outside the CDR3, taken from reference TRBV2 and TRBJ2-3): EPEVTQTPSHQVTQMGQEVILRCVPISNHLYFYWYRQILGQKVEFLVSFYNNEISEKSEIFDDQFSVERPDGSNFTLKIRSTKLEDSAMYFCASSDPRLAQTDTQYFGPGTRLTVL.

The J gene is TRBJ2-5, the V gene TRBV11-3, with D hard to call. The CDR3 contains 15 residues. Trimming took 1 base from V and 1 from J, leaving 10 bases between them. Per the germline V gene, CDR1 is SGHNT and CDR2 is YENEEA. CDR3 in amino acids: CASSLGTSLQETQYF. CDR3 bases: TGTGCCAGCAGCTTAGGTACCTCTCTCCAAGAGACCCAGTACTTC.

To note about this clone: Other DNA sequences from this sample encode an identical CDR3 as well. This chain uses TRBV6-6 with TRBJ2-1; D might be TRBD1 (5 bases). Germline values: CDR1 MNHNY, CDR2 SVGAGI (reference sequence). Trimming shortened V by 5 bases and J by 7 bases, and 18 bases separated the two germline ends. The CDR3 length is 15 residues. CDR3 DNA sequence: TGTGCCAGCAGTCCTAGGGGTTCTGTAGAGAATGAGCAGTTCTTC. Protein: CASSPRGSVENEQFF.

The rearrangement uses TRBV5-1 and TRBJ2-5; perhaps D is TRBD1 or TRBD2 (6 bases each). The CDR3 covers 15 residues. Germline CDR1 is SGHRS and CDR2 is YFSETQ. Trimming shortened V by 0 bases and J by 5 bases, and 14 bases separated the two germline ends. The CDR3, as DNA: TGCGCCAGCAGCTTGGCCATAGGGGGGCGGGAGACCCAGTACTTC. Protein product: CASSLAIGGRETQYF.

J is TRBJ2-7 and V is TRBV7-2; D uncertain. V lost 1 base to trimming and J lost 5 bases, with 9 bases between them. Germline values: CDR1 SGHTA, CDR2 FQGNSA. There are 13 residues in the CDR3. This chain's CDR3 is CASSLVGPNEQYF. The CDR3 DNA sequence: TGTGCCAGCAGCTTAGTTGGACCGAACGAGCAGTACTTC.

V and J are TRBV29-1 and TRBJ2-1; weak D call: TRBD2 (6 bases). V dropped 6 bases and J dropped 6 bases, with 9 bases sitting between them. The CDR3 is 11 residues long. The germline CDR1 and CDR2 sequences are SQVTM and ANQGSEA. This CDR3 reads CSVGLLNEQFF. The CDR3 region has the DNA TGCAGCGTGGGACTCCTCAATGAGCAGTTCTTC.